This TCR beta chain was found in a study of cytomegalovirus exposure and HLA in healthy donors. About the study: HLA-typed donors contributed around 88 million unique TCRs, which were held in an early data release. For the approximately 420 genotyped donors, around 76% fell within the Caucasian-associated ancestry cluster.

The CDR3 loop spans 14 amino acids. CDR1 SGHVS and CDR2 FNYEAQ come from the germline V gene. Trimming removed 4 bases from V and 4 bases from J; junction bases left unmatched: 3. Remarks on this clone: Its antigen remains unidentified.

Amplification used 60 Vbeta primers and 13 Jbeta primers. Using immunoSEQ multiplex PCR, the repertoire was profiled, and TCRdb retains in-frame clones only, with some absent. The sample holds some 75,000 clones. Study conclusions and caveats: Based on reports, TCR beta sequences accurately predicted HLA-A and HLA-B alleles for most subjects.

The V gene is TRBV7-6, the J gene TRBJ2-7; the match to TRBD1 covers 11 bases. The sequenced sample consisted of PBMCs. The source of this sequence is a female donor in good health and CMV-seropositive. CDR3 in amino acids: CASSSGQGAYEQYF. In DNA, the CDR3 is TGTGCCAGCAGCTCAGGACAGGGGGCGTACGAGCAGTACTTC.